This T cell receptor beta chain was recovered during a study of human thymus T cells. In germline, CDR1 is SGHDT, CDR2 YYEEEE. This CDR3 is built from 16 residues. V shed 5 bases, J shed 5 bases, and the junction held 9 bases outside the gene matches. Resected material from corrective heart surgery provided the thymus tissue analysed. Sequencing was performed with immunoSEQ multiplex PCR; in TCRdb, only in-frame clones are kept and a portion is missing. The sample consists of about 130,000 clones, about 94% of them appearing once. This TCR was recovered from a boy under three years old with a congenital heart defect but otherwise immunologically healthy. The J gene is TRBJ2-5, the V gene TRBV5-6, with TRBD2 matching over 13 bases. Sequencing used thymus tissue. The CDR3 DNA sequence: TGTGCCAGCAGTCTTGGACTAGCGGGGGAGGATGAGACCCAGTACTTC. Its translation: CASSLGLAGEDETQYF.